This TCR beta chain was retrieved from a study of T cells in Graves' hyperthyroidism and ophthalmopathy. The source material, RNA transcripts, was used to amplify TCR beta CDR3 regions. HTBI primers were used for first-round RT-PCR of the TCR CDR3. From the multiplex PCR reads, TCRdb called clonotypes with MiXCR, one entry per CDR3 protein. The sample shows 530,000 or so distinct CDR3 sequences, about 15% of them seen only once. Diagnoses used clinical symptoms, serum thyroxine and TRAb, thyroid ultrasound and orbital computed tomography. The CDR3 consists of 14 residues. Germline loops: CDR1 SGHRS, CDR2 YFSETQ. Trimming cost V 5 bases and J 2 bases, with 14 bases left between them.

The chain employs TRBV5-1 and TRBJ2-7; D tentatively reads TRBD1 or TRBD2 (5 bases each). This receptor was identified in a woman between 18 and 30 years old with Graves' ophthalmopathy. The specimen was blood. For the CDR3, the DNA is TGCGCCAGCAGTTTCCGGGACGGCGCCTACGAGCAGTACTTC. Translated, it gives CASSFRDGAYEQYF.